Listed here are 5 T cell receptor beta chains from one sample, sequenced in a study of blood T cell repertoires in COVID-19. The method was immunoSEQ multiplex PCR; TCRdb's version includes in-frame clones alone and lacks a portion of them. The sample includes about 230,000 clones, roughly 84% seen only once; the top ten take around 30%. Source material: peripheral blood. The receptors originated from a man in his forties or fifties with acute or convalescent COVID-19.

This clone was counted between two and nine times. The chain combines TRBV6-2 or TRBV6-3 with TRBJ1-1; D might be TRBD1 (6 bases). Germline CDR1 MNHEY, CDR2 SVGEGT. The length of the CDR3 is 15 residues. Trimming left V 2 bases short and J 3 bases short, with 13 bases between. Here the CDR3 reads CASSYVPHRDTEAFF. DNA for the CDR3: TGTGCCAGCAGTTACGTCCCCCACAGGGACACTGAAGCTTTCTTT.

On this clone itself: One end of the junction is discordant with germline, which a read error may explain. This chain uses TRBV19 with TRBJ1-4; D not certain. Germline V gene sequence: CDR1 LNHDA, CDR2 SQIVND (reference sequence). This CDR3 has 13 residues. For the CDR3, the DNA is TGTGCCAGTAGTAAGACTTATGCGGAAAGACTGTTTTTT. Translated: CASSKTYAERLFF.

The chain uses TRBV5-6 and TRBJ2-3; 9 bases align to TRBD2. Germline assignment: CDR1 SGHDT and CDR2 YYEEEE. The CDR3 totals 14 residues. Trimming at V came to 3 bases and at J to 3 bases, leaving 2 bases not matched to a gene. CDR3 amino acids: CASSWTSVTDTQYF. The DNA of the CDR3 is TGTGCCAGCAGCTGGACTAGCGTTACAGATACGCAGTATTTT.

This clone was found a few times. The CDR3 sequence is CASSGRTGPSGNTIYF. CDR3 DNA sequence: TGTGCCAGCAGTGGGAGGACAGGCCCCTCTGGAAACACCATATATTTT. The chain combines TRBV2 with TRBJ1-3; the match to TRBD1 covers 7 bases. V lost 4 bases and J lost 0; bases outside the gene matches: 6. The CDR3 extends over 16 amino acids. Germline assignment: CDR1 SNHLY and CDR2 FYNNEI.

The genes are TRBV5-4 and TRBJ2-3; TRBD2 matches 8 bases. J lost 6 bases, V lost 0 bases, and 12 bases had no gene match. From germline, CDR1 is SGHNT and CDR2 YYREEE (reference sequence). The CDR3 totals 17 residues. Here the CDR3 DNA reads TGTGCCAGCAGCTTGGGGGGTAGCGGGAACCTCAAGGATACGCAGTATTTT. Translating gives CASSLGGSGNLKDTQYF.